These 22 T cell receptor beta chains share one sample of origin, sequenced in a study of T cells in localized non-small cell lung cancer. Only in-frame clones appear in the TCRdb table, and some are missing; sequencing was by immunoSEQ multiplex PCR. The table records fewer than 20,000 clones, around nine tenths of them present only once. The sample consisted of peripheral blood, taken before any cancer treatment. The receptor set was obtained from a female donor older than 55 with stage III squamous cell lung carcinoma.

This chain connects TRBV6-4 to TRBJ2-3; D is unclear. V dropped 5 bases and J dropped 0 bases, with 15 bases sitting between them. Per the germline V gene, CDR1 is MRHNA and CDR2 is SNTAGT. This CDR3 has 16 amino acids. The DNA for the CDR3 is TGTGCCAGCAGTCCCACGACGGGTGCTAGCACAGATACGCAGTATTTT. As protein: CASSPTTGASTDTQYF.

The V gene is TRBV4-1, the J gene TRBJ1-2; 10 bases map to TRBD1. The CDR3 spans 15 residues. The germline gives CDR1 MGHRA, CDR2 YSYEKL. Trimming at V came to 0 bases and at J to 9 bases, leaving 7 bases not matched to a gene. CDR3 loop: CASSQDDRGLKSYTF. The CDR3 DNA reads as TGCGCCAGCAGCCAAGATGACAGGGGGCTCAAGAGCTACACCTTC.

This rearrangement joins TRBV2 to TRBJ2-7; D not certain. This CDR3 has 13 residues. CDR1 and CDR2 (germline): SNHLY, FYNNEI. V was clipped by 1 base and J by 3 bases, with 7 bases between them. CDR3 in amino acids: CASSEGPNYEQYF. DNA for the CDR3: TGTGCCAGCAGTGAAGGACCTAACTACGAGCAGTACTTC.

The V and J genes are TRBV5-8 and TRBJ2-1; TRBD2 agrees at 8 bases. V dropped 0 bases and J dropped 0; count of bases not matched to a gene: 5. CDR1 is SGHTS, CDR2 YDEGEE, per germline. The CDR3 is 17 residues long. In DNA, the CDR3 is TGTGCCAGCAGCTTGGAGAGGGCGGGGGGCTCCTACAATGAGCAGTTCTTC. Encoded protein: CASSLERAGGSYNEQFF.

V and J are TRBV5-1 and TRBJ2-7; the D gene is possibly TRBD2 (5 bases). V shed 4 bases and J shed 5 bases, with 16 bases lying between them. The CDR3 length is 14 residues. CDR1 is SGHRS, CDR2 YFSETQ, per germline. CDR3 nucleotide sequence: TGCGCCAGCAGCAATGAGCGTTCGAGGGACGAGCAGTACTTC. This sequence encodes CASSNERSRDEQYF.

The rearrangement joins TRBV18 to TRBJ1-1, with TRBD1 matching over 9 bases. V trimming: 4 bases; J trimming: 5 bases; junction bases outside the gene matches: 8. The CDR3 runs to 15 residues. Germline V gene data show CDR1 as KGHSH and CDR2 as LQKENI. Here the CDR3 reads CASSLSTGGETEAFF. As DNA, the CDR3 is TGTGCCAGCTCACTTTCGACAGGGGGAGAGACTGAAGCTTTCTTT.

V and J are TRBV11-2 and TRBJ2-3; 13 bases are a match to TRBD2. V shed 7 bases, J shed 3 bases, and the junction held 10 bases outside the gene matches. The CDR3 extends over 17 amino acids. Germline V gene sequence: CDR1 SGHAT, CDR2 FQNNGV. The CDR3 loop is CASTSGLAGIKTDTQYF. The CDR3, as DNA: TGTGCCAGCACCTCGGGACTAGCGGGAATTAAGACAGATACGCAGTATTTT.

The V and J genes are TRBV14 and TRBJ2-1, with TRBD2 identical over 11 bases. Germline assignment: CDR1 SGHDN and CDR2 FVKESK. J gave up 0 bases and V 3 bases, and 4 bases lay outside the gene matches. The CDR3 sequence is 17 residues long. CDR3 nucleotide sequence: TGTGCCAGCAGCCACACTAGCGGGAGACACTCCTACAATGAGCAGTTCTTC. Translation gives CASSHTSGRHSYNEQFF.

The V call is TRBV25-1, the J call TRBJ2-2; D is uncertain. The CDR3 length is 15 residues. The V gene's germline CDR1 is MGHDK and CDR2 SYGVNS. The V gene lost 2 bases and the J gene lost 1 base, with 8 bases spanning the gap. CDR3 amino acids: CASSEADLNTGELFF. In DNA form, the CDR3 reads TGTGCCAGCAGTGAAGCCGACTTGAACACCGGGGAGCTGTTTTTT.

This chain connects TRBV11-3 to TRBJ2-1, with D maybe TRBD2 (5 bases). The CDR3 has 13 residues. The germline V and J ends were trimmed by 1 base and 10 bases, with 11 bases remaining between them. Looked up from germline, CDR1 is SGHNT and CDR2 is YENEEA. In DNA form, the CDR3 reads TGTGCCAGCAGCTTAGGGGCAGGACTCGAGCAGTTCTTC. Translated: CASSLGAGLEQFF.

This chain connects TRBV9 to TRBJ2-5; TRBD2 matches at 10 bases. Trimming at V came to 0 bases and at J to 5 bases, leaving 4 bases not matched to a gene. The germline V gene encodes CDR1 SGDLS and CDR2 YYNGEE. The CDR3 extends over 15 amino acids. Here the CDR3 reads CASSVGSGGAETQYF. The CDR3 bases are TGTGCCAGCAGCGTAGGGAGCGGGGGGGCTGAGACCCAGTACTTC.

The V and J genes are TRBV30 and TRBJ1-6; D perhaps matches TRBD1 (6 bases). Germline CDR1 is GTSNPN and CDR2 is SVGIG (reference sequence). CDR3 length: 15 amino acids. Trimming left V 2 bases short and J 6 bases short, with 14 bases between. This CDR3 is CAWSTQGDFNSPLHF. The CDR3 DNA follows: TGTGCCTGGAGTACACAGGGAGATTTTAATTCACCCCTCCACTTT.

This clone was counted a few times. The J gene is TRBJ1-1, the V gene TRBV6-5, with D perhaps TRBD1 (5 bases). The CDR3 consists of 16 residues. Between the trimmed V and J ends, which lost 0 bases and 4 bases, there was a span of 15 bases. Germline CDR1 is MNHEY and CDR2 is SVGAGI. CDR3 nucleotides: TGTGCCAGCAGTTACTCGTTTCTCGGGGGGTCCACTGAAGCTTTCTTT. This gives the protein CASSYSFLGGSTEAFF.

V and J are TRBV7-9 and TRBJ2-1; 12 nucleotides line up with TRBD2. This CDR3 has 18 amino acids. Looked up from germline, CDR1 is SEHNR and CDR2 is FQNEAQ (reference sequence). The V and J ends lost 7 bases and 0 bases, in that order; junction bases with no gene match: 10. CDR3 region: CASTLEGTSGPSYNEQFF. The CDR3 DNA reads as TGTGCCAGCACCCTAGAGGGGACTAGCGGGCCCTCCTACAATGAGCAGTTCTTC.

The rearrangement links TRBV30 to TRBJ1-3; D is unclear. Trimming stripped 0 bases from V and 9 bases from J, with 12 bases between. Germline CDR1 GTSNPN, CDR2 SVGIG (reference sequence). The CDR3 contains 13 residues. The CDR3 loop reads CAWSVDYDSTIYF. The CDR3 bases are TGTGCCTGGAGTGTCGACTATGATAGCACCATATATTTT.

In DNA, the CDR3 is TGTGCCAGCAGCTTAGAGGGATTTTACGTCGGGGAGCTGTTTTTT. Translating it yields CASSLEGFYVGELFF. The chain joins TRBV7-6 to TRBJ2-2, with unresolved D. CDR1 SGHVS and CDR2 FNYEAQ come from the germline V gene. The CDR3 extends over 15 amino acids. Deletions cut 1 base from V and 7 bases from J, with 13 bases between.

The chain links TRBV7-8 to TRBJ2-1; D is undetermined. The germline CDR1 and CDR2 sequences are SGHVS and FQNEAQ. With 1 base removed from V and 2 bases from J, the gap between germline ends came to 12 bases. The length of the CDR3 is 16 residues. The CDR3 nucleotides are TGTGCCAGCAGCTTAGAACGCCTCCTTCCCTACAATGAGCAGTTCTTC. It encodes CASSLERLLPYNEQFF.

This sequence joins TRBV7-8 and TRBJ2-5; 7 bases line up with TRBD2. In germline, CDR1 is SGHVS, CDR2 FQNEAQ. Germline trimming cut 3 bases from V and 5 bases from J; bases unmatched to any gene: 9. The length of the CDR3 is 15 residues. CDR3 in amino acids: CASSFERGRRETQYF. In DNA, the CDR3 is TGTGCCAGCAGCTTCGAGCGGGGACGGCGGGAGACCCAGTACTTC. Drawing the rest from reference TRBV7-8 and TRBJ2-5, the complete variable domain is GAGVSQSPRYKVAKRGQDVALRCDPISGHVSLFWYQQALGQGPEFLTYFQNEAQLDKSGLPSDRFFAERPEGSVSTLKIQRTQQEDSAVYLCASSFERGRRETQYFGPGTRLLVL.

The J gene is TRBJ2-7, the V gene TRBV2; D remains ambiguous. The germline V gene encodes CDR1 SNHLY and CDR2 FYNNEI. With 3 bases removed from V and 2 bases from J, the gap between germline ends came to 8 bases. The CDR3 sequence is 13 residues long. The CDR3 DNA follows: TGTGCCAGCAGTGACAACACACCCTACGAGCAGTACTTC. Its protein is CASSDNTPYEQYF.

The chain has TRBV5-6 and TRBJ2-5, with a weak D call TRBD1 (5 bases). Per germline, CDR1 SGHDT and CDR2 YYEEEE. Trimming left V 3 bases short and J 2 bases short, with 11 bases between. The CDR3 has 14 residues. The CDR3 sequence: CASSWGRVQETQYF. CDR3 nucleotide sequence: TGTGCCAGCAGCTGGGGCAGGGTTCAAGAGACCCAGTACTTC. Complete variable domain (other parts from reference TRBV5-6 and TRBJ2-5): DAGVTQSPTHLIKTRGQQVTLRCSPKSGHDTVSWYQQALGQGPQFIFQYYEEEERQRGNFPDRFSGHQFPNYSSELNVNALLLGDSALYLCASSWGRVQETQYFGPGTRLLVL.

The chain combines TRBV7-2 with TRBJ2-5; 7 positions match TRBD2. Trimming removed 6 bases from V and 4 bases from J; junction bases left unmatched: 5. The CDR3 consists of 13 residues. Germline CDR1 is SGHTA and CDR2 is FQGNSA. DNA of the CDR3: TGTGCCAGCAGTCGGGGGGTGGCAGAGACCCAGTACTTC. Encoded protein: CASSRGVAETQYF. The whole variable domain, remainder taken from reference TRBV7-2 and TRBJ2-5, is GAGVSQSPSNKVTEKGKDVELRCDPISGHTALYWYRQSLGQGLEFLIYFQGNSAPDKSGLPSDRFSAERTGGSVSTLTIQRTQQEDSAVYLCASSRGVAETQYFGPGTRLLVL.

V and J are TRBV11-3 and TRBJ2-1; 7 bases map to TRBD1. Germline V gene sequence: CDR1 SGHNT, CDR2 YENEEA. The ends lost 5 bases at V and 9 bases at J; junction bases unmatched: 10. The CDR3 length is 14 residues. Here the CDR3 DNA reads TGTGCCAGCAGCCCTAGACAGGGTCTGGGTGAGCAGTTCTTC. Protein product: CASSPRQGLGEQFF.